The entry below gives a single T cell receptor (beta chain) sequence along with its context. Its antigen remains unidentified. TCRdb's copy holds only in-frame clones and misses some; the assay was immunoSEQ multiplex PCR. The sample records about 2 million clones, about 95% being singletons. The data originate from a study of shared clonotypes between healthy human individuals. CD45RO-negative CD8 cells positively selected for CCR7 made up the naive population, which excluded terminally differentiated effector memory CD45RA+ cells. Study-level results: Researchers found naive subsets generally carried larger estimated richness than memory subsets. Genetic and exposure-history diversity was limited by the few donors.

CDR3 length: 14 amino acids. V lost 3 bases, J lost 5 bases, and 13 bases lay in between. This chain uses TRBV23-1 with TRBJ1-2; D gene unclear. TRBV23-1 is assigned to the ORF class and has an uncertain function. The sequenced sample was naive CD8+ T cells sorted from blood. The clonotype was recovered from a man aged 18-30 years in good health. The chain's CDR3 is CASSHPSTGYGYTF. CDR3 nucleotides: TGCGCCAGCAGTCACCCTTCGACGGGGTATGGCTACACCTTC.